The next 8 T cell receptor beta chains were all read from a single sample in a study of blood T cell repertoires in COVID-19. Sequencing used immunoSEQ multiplex PCR; TCRdb keeps in-frame clones, though not all of them. Among around 190,000 clones listed, 80% to 90% were seen once. Sequenced material: peripheral blood. These receptors originate from a man aged 50-60 years with active or convalescent COVID-19.

This chain joins TRBV6-2 or TRBV6-3 and TRBJ2-5; 10 nucleotides match TRBD2. The CDR3 is 16 residues long. The germline CDR1 and CDR2 sequences are MNHEY and SVGEGT. V lost 0 bases to trimming and J lost 8 bases; unmatched junction nucleotides: 9. CDR3 sequence reads: CASSYSSLAGDITQYF. The DNA for the CDR3 is TGTGCCAGCAGTTACTCGAGTCTAGCGGGGGATATCACCCAGTACTTC.

This chain joins TRBV6-5 and TRBJ1-5, with 9 positions matching TRBD1. Germline loops: CDR1 MNHEY, CDR2 SVGAGI. The J segment lost 3 bases and the V segment lost 8 bases, leaving 5 bases of the junction unmatched. This CDR3 region has 14 residues. This CDR3 reads CASGGTGTNQPQHF. CDR3 DNA sequence: TGTGCCAGCGGCGGGACAGGGACCAATCAGCCCCAGCATTTT.

The chain combines TRBV7-2 with TRBJ1-1; 8 bases map to TRBD1. With 4 bases clipped from V and 0 bases from J, the junction kept 7 bases outside the gene matches. CDR3 length equals 16 residues. The germline V gene has CDR1 SGHTA and CDR2 FQGNSA. For the CDR3, the DNA is TGTGCCAGCAGCTCCAACAGGGGGGGGATGAACACTGAAGCTTTCTTT. Translating it yields CASSSNRGGMNTEAFF. The entire variable domain, with the rest obtained from reference TRBV7-2 and TRBJ1-1, is as follows: GAGVSQSPSNKVTEKGKDVELRCDPISGHTALYWYRQSLGQGLEFLIYFQGNSAPDKSGLPSDRFSAERTGGSVSTLTIQRTQQEDSAVYLCASSSNRGGMNTEAFFGQGTRLTVV.

This chain joins TRBV5-1 and TRBJ1-1; a weak D match, TRBD1 (5 bases). Trimming stripped 4 bases from V and 1 base from J, with 11 bases between. CDR1 and CDR2 from the germline V gene are SGHRS and YFSETQ. The CDR3 has 14 residues. CDR3 DNA: TGCGCCAGCAGCGTAAACACAGGGAACACTGAAGCTTTCTTT. Amino acids: CASSVNTGNTEAFF.

This clone was observed once. This chain links TRBV15 with TRBJ1-5; D is unresolved. The length of the CDR3 is 12 residues. The V end lost 3 bases, the J end lost 3 bases, and 3 bases lay between the germline ends. The germline CDR1 and CDR2 sequences are LNHNV and YYDKDF (reference sequence). The DNA of the CDR3 is TGTGCCACCAGCAGGGCCAATCAGCCCCAGCATTTT. Protein product: CATSRANQPQHF.

The gene calls are TRBV2 and TRBJ1-5, with 7 positions matching TRBD1. V gave up 7 bases and J gave up 3 bases; unmatched junction bases: 9. This CDR3 has 15 residues. Germline lookup yields CDR1 SNHLY and CDR2 FYNNEI. The CDR3 DNA is TGTGCCAGCACCCGGACAGGCCCAGACAATCAGCCCCAGCATTTT. Translating gives CASTRTGPDNQPQHF.

The chain joins TRBV3-1 (or the pseudogene TRBV3-2) to TRBJ1-1, with D perhaps matching TRBD1 (5 bases). V gave up 4 bases and J gave up 6 bases, with 15 bases separating them. The CDR3 loop spans 14 amino acids. The germline CDR1 and CDR2 sequences are LGHDT and YNNKEL (reference sequence). CDR3 nucleotide sequence: TGTGCCAGCAGCCCCTGGGGGGTAGGCTCTGAAGCTTTCTTT. Protein: CASSPWGVGSEAFF.

The V gene is TRBV9, the J gene TRBJ2-1; D not resolved. V was trimmed by 1 base and J by 10 bases, leaving 9 bases between them. Germline V CDR1 and CDR2: SGDLS, YYNGEE. CDR3 length: 12 amino acids. CDR3 sequence reads: CASSVNFGEQFF. The CDR3 bases are TGTGCCAGCAGCGTAAATTTCGGGGAGCAGTTCTTC.